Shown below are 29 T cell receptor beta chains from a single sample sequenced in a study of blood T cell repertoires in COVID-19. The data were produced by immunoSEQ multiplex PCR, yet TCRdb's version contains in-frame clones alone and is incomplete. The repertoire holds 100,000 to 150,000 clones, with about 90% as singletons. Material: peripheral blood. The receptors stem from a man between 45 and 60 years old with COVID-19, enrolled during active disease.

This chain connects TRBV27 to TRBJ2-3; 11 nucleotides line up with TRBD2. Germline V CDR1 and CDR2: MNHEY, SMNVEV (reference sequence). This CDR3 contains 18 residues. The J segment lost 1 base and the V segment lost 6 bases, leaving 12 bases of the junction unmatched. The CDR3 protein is CASSRLAGRPLGTDTQYF. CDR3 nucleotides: TGTGCCAGCAGCAGACTAGCGGGAAGGCCCTTGGGCACAGATACGCAGTATTTT.

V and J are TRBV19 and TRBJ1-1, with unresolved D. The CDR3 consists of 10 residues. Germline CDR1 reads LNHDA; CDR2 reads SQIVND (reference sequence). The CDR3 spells CASGNTEAFF. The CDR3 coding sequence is TGTGCGTCAGGAAACACTGAAGCTTTCTTT.

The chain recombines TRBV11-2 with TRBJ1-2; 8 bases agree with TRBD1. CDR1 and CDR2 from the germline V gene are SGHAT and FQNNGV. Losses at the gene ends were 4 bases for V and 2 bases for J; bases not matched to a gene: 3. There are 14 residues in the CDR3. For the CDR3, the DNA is TGTGCCAGCAGCTCGGACAGGGCCAACTATGGCTACACCTTC. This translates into CASSSDRANYGYTF. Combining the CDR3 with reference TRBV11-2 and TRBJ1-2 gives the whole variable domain EAGVAQSPRYKIIEKRQSVAFWCNPISGHATLYWYQQILGQGPKLLIQFQNNGVVDDSQLPKDRFSAERLKGVDSTLKIQPAKLEDSAVYLCASSSDRANYGYTFGSGTRLTVV.

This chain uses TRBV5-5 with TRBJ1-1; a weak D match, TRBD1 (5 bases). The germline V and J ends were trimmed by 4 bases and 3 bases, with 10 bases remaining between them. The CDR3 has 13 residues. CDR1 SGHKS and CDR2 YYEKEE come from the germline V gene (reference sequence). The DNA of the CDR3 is TGTGCCAGCAGCCGGGGAGGGGACACTGAAGCTTTCTTT. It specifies CASSRGGDTEAFF.

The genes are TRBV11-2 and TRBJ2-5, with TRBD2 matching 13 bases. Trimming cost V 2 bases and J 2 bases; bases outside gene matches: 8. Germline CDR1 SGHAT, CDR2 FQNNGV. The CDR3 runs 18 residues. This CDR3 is CASSLRPGTSGIQETQYF. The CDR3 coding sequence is TGTGCCAGCAGCTTAAGGCCCGGGACTAGCGGGATTCAAGAGACCCAGTACTTC.

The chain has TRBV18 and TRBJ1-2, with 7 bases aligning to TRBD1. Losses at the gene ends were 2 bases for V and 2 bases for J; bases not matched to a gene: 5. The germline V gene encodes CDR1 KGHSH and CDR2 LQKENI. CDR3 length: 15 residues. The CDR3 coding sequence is TGTGCCAGCTCACCAGCGGGACAGTCAAACTATGGCTACACCTTC. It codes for CASSPAGQSNYGYTF.

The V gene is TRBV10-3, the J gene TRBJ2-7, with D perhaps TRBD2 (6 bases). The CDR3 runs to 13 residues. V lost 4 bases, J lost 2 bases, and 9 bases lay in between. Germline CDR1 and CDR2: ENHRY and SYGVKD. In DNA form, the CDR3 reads TGTGCCATCAGTGTCGGGGGTACCTACGAGCAGTACTTC. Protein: CAISVGGTYEQYF.

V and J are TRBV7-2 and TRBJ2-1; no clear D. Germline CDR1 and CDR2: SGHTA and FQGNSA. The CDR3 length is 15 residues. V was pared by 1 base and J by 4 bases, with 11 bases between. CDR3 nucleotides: TGTGCCAGCAGCTTAGGGGCAGGCTCATACAATGAGCAGTTCTTC. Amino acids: CASSLGAGSYNEQFF.

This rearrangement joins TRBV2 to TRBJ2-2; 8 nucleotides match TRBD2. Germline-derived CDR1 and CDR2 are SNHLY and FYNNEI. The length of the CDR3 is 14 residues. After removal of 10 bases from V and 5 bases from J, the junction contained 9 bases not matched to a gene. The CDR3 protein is CATSTSGGTGELFF. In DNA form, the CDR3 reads TGTGCCACCTCAACTTCGGGGGGGACCGGGGAGCTGTTTTTT.

The CDR3 reads CASSQDPSGTGETGELFF. CDR3 nucleotide sequence: TGCGCCAGCAGCCAAGACCCCTCCGGGACAGGGGAAACCGGGGAGCTGTTTTTT. This chain connects TRBV4-3 to TRBJ2-2, with TRBD1 matching over 10 bases. Germline loops: CDR1 LGHNA, CDR2 YSLEER. The CDR3 has 18 amino acids. With V trimmed by 0 bases and J by 5 bases, 9 bases remained unmatched.

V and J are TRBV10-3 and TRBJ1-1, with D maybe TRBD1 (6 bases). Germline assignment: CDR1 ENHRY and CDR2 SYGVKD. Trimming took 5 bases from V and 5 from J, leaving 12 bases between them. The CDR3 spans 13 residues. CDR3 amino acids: CAISQGFGTEAFF. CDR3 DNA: TGTGCCATCAGTCAGGGGTTCGGGACTGAAGCTTTCTTT.

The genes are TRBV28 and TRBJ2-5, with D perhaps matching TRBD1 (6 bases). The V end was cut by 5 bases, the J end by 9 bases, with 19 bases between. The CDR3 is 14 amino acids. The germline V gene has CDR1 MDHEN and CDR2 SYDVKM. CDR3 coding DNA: TGTGCCAGCAGTCCGGACAGATCCCATAGGGCCCAGTACTTC. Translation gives CASSPDRSHRAQYF.

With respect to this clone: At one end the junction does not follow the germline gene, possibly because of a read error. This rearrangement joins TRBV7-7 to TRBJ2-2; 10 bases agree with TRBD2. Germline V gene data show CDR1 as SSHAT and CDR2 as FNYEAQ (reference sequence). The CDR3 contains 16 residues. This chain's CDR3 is CASSLVAGGTTGELFF. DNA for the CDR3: TGTGCTAGCAGCTTAGTAGCGGGAGGTACCACCGGGGAGCTGTTTTTT.

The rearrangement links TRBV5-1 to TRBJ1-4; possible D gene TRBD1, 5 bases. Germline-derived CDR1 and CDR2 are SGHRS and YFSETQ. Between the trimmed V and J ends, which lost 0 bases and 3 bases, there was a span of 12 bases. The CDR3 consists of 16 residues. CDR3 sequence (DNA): TGCGCCAGCAGCTTGGACCCACGGGGGTCTAATGAAAAACTGTTTTTT. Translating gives CASSLDPRGSNEKLFF.

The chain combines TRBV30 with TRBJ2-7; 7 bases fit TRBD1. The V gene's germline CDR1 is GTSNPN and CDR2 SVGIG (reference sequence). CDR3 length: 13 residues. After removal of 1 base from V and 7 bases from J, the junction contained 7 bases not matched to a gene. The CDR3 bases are TGTGCCTGGAGTGCCTCGACAGGGCGTGAGCAGTACTTC. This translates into CAWSASTGREQYF.

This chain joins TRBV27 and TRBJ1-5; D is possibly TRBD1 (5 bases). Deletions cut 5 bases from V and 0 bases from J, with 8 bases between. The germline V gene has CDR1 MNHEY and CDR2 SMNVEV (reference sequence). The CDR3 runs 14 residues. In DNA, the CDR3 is TGTGCCAGCAGTCCTGACAGTAGCAATCAGCCCCAGCATTTT. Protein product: CASSPDSSNQPQHF.

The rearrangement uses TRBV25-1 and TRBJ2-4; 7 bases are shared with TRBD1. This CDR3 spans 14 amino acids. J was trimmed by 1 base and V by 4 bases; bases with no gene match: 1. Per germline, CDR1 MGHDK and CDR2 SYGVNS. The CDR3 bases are TGTGCCAGCAGTGGGACAGGCGCCAAAAACATTCAGTACTTC. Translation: CASSGTGAKNIQYF.

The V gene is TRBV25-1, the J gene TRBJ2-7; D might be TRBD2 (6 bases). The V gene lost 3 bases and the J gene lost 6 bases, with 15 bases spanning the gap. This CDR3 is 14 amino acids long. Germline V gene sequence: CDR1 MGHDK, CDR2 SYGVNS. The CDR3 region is CASSDTSTGAEQYF. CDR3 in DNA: TGTGCCAGCAGTGATACCTCGACGGGAGCCGAGCAGTACTTC.

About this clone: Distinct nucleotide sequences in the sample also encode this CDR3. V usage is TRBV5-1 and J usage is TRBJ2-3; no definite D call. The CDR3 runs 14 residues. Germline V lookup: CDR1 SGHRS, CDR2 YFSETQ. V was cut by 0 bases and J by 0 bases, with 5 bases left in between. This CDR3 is CASSLAGSTDTQYF. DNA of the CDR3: TGCGCCAGCAGCTTGGCCGGGAGCACAGATACGCAGTATTTT.

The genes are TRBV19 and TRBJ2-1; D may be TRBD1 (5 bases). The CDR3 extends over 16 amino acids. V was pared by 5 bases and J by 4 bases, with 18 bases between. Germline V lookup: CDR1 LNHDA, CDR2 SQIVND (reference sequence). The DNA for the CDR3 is TGTGCCAGTAGTCCCCCGGCCCGGGCAGGGTACAATGAGCAGTTCTTC. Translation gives CASSPPARAGYNEQFF.

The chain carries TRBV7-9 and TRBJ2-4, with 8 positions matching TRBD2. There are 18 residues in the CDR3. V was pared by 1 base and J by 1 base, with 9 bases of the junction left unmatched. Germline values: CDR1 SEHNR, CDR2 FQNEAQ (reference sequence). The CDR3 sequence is CASSLGMGAGEAKNIQYF. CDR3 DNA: TGTGCCAGCAGCTTAGGGATGGGAGCGGGAGAGGCCAAAAACATTCAGTACTTC.

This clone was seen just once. The CDR3 here is CASSQIGTWDRDYGYTF. CDR3 bases: TGTGCCAGCAGCCAAATTGGGACCTGGGACAGGGACTATGGCTACACCTTC. The V call is TRBV3-1 (or the pseudogene TRBV3-2), the J call TRBJ1-2, with 9 bases that match TRBD1. V lost 2 bases to trimming and J lost 3 bases; unmatched junction nucleotides: 10. Per the germline V gene, CDR1 is LGHDT and CDR2 is YNNKEL (reference sequence). The CDR3 consists of 17 residues.

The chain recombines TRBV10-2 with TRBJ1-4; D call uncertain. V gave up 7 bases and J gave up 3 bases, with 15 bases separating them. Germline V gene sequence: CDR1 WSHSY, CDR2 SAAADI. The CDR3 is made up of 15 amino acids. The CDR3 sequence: CASKNVGVPNEKLFF. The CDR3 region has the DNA TGCGCCAGCAAAAATGTCGGGGTGCCTAATGAAAAACTGTTTTTT.

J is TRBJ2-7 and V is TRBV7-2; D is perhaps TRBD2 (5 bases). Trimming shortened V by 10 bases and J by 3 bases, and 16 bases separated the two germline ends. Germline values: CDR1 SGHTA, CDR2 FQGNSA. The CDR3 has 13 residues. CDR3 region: CAIADSANYEQYF. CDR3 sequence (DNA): TGTGCCATCGCGGATAGCGCCAACTACGAGCAGTACTTC.

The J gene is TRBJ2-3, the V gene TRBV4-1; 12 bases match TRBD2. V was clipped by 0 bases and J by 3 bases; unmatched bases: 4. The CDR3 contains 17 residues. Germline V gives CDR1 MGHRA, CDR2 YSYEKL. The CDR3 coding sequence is TGCGCCAGCAGCCAAGATACTAGCGGGAGGCTTACAGATACGCAGTATTTT. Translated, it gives CASSQDTSGRLTDTQYF.

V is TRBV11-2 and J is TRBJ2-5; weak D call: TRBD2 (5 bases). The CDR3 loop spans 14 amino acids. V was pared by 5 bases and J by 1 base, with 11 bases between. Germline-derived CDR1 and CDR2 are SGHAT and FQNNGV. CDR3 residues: CASSVLATQETQYF. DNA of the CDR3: TGTGCCAGCAGCGTTCTAGCTACCCAAGAGACCCAGTACTTC.

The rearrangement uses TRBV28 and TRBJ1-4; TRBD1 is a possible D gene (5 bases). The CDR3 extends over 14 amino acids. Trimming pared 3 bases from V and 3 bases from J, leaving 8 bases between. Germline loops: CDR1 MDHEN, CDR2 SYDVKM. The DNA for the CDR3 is TGTGCCAGCAGTTTCGTGGGGCCTAATGAAAAACTGTTTTTT. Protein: CASSFVGPNEKLFF.

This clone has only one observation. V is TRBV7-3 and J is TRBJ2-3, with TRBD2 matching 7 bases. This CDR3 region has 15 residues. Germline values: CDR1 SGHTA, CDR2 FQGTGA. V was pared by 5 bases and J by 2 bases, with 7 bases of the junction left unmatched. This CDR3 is CASSLGRETTDTQYF. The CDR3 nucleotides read TGTGCCAGCAGCCTTGGGCGGGAGACCACAGATACGCAGTATTTT.

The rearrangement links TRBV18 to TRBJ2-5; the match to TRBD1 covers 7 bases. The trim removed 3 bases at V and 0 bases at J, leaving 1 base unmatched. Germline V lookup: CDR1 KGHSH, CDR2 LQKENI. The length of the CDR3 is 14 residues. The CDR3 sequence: CASSPGQYQETQYF. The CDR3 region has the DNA TGTGCCAGCTCACCGGGACAGTACCAAGAGACCCAGTACTTC.